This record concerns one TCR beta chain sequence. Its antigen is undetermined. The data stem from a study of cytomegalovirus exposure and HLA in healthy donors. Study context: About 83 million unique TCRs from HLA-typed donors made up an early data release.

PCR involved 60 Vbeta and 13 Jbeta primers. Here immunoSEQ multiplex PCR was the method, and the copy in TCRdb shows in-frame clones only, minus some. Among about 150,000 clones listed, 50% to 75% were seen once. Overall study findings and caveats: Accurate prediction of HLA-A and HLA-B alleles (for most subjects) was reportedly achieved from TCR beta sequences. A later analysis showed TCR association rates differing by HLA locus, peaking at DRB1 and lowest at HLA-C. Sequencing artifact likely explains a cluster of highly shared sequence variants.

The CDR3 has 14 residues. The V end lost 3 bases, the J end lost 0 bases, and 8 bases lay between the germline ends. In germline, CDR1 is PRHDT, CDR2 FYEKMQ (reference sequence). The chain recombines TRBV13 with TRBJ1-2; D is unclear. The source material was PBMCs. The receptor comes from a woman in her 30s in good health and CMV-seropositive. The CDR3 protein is CASSLISPNYGYTF. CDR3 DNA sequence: TGTGCCAGCAGCTTGATCAGTCCTAACTATGGCTACACCTTC.